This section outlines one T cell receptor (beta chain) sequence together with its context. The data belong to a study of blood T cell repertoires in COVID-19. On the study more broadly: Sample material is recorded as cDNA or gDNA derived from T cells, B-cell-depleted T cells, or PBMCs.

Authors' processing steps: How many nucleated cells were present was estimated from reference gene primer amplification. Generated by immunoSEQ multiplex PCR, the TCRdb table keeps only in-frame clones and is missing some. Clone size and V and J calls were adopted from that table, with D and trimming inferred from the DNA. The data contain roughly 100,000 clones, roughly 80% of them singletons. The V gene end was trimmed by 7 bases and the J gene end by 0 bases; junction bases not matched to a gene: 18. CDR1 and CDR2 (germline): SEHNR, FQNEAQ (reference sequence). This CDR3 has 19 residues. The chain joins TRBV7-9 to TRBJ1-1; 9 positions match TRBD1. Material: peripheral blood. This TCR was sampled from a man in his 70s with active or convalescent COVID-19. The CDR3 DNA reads TGTGCCAGCACCTCCCCTTTTGGGGACAGGGTTTCGCTGAACACTGAAGCTTTCTTT. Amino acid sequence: CASTSPFGDRVSLNTEAFF.